The clone carrying this TCR beta chain was observed a few times. The antigen is not known. This specimen comes from a study of cytotoxic CD8 clonotypes in ibrutinib-treated CLL. Across the study: In all, about 11 patients were relapsed/refractory, approximately 16 were treatment-naive and 17 were IGHV unmutated.

This CDR3 has 16 amino acids. The repertoire was sequenced with immunoSEQ multiplex PCR; TCRdb's copy has only in-frame clones and lacks some. The sample records under 150,000 clones, more than 70% being singletons. General observations from the study: Patients showed higher baseline clonality than age-matched healthy donors, and it tracked circulating CD8+ T-cell counts. Public clonotypes, an uncommon group, contracted or remained stable on treatment.

The TCR was taken from a human donor with chronic lymphocytic leukemia. The sample here was PBMCs, taken after 36 months of ibrutinib treatment. J is TRBJ2-3 and V is TRBV21-1; the table gives TRBD2 as D, unverified against the DNA. TRBV21-1 is labeled a pseudogene. The CDR3 DNA follows: TGTGCCAGCAGCACTGAGACTAGCGGGAGGTCAGATACGCAGTATTTT. Residues: CASSTETSGRSDTQYF.